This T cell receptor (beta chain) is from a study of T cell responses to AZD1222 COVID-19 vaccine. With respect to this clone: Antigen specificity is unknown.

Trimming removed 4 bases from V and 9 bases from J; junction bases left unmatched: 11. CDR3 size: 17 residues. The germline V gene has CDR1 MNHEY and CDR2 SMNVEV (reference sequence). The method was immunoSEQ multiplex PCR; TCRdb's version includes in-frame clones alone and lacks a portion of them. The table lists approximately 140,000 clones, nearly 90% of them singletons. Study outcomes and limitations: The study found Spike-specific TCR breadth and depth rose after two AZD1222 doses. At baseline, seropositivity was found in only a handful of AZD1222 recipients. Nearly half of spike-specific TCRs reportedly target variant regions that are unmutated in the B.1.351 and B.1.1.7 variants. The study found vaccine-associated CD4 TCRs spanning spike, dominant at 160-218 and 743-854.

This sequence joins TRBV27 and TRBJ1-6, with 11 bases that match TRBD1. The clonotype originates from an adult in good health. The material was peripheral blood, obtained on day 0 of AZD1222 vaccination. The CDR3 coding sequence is TGTGCCAGCAGTTCCGTTCGGACAGGGGGCTGGAGTTCACCCCTCCACTTT. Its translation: CASSSVRTGGWSSPLHF.